This T cell receptor beta chain was recorded in a study of blood T cell repertoires in COVID-19. In Seattle, patients joined the study during active infection and were tracked longitudinally. Original handling: Amplified reference gene primers provided the basis for estimating nucleated cell counts. TCRdb's copy holds only in-frame clones and misses some; the assay was immunoSEQ multiplex PCR. D and trimming were read from the DNA, whereas the V and J calls and clone size are those reported in that table. The table records about 370,000 clones, roughly 90% of them present only once. The germline V gene encodes CDR1 MNHEY and CDR2 SVGAGI. V lost 6 bases, J lost 1 base, and 4 bases stayed unmatched. The CDR3 has 15 amino acids.

The receptor's source is a woman between 25 and 40 years old with COVID-19, enrolled during active disease. Sample: peripheral blood. The chain uses TRBV6-5 and TRBJ2-2; 8 bases are shared with TRBD2. The CDR3 region is CASRGSGMNTGELFF. In DNA, the CDR3 is TGTGCCAGCAGGGGTAGCGGGATGAACACCGGGGAGCTGTTTTTT.